This TCR beta chain was profiled in a study of response to subunit inactivated influenza vaccine. The study's findings and limits: Authors suggested seasonal influenza vaccinations each recruit few new T cells.

TCRdb used MiXCR to reprocess the RT-PCR reads, holding one entry per CDR3 protein. The table lists about 700,000 distinct CDR3 sequences, approximately 13% of them singletons. This clonotype was counted only a few times. Antigen unknown. After removal of 4 bases from V and 5 bases from J, the junction contained 5 bases not matched to a gene. The CDR3 covers 16 residues. CDR1 is SGHAT and CDR2 is FQNNGV in the germline V gene. The receptor comes from a man aged 50 to 59 who received an inactivated influenza vaccine. The genes are TRBV11-2 and TRBJ2-5; TRBD2 matches at 15 bases. This material consisted of PBMCs from blood, taken approximately 15 days before vaccination. CDR3 sequence: CASSYRTSGGVETQYF. The CDR3 nucleotides are TGTGCCAGCAGCTACCGGACTAGCGGGGGGGTGGAGACCCAGTACTTC.